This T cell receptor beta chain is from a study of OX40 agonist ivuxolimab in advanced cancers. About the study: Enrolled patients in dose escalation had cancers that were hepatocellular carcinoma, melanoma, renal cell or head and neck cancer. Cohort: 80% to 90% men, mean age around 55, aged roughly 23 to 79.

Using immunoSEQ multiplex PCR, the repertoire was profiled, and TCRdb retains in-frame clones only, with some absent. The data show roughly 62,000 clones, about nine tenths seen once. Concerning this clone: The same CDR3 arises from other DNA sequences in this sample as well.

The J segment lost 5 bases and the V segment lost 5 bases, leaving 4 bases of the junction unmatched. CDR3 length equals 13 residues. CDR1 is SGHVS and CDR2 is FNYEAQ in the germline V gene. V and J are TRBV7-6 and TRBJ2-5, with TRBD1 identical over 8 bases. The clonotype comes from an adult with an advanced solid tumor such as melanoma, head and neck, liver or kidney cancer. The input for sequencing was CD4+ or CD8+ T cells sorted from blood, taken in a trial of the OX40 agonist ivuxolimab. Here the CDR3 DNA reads TGTGCCAGCAGCCACAGGGGGTGGGAGACCCAGTACTTC. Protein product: CASSHRGWETQYF.